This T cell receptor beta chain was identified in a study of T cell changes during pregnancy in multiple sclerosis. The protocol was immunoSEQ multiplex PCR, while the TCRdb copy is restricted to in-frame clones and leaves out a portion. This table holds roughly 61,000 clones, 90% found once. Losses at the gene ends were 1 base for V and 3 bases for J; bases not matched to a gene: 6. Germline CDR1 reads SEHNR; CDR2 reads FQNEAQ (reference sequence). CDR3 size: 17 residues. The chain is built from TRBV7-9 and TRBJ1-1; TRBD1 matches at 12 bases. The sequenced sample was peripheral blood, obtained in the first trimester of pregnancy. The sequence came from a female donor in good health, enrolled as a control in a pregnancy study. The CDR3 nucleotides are TGTGCCAGCAGCTTAGGTGGGACAGGGGGCCGTGACACTGAAGCTTTCTTT. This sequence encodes CASSLGGTGGRDTEAFF.